These T cell receptor beta chains were read from a single sample in a study of shared clonotypes between healthy human individuals. Some clones are missing from TCRdb's copy, which holds only in-frame ones; the method was immunoSEQ multiplex PCR. The sample lists some 1,900,000 clones, about 95% occurring once. The sample taken for sequencing was naive CD8+ T cells sorted from blood. These TCRs come from a man aged 18-30 years in good health. The conserved cysteine and the conserved F or W are not part of the CDR3 here.

>TRBV4-1
ASSQNTGGSSYEQY
>TRBV7-9
ASSYDSYEQY
>TRBV7-9
ASSLFPSGSTDTQY
>TRBV7-8
ASSLGLMASGFYEQY
>TRBV30
ALGQGHTEAF
>TRBV27
ASIGAAGELF
>TRBV9
ASSVGGTGGWTEAF
>TRBV29-1
SVETGLWDEQY
>TRBV27
ASSPTTGGFFYEQY
>TRBV5-4
ASSLEQPSTDTQY
>TRBV4-1
ASSQQVPSYNEQF
>TRBV30
AWSVFSGAGQY
>TRBV7-9
ASSQQDRAMNTEAF
>TRBV5-4
ASSSRDRGGYEQY
>TRBV7-9
ASSLAASGKETQY
>TRBV30
AWSGIYGASTYEQY
>TRBV5-1
ASSWDRSSYEQY
>TRBV29-1
SVFWNRGYEQY
>TRBV11-2
ASSFGWGPEEF
>TRBV10-1
ASSADTSNEQF
>TRBV28
ASSLWRGGPGELF
>TRBV6-5
ASSYGVSYEQY
>TRBV11-1
ASSFSGPNYEQY
>TRBV19
ASSTQGDEQY
>TRBV30
AWSVGAGANVLT
>TRBV5-6
ASSEIVPRQGAHNSPLH
>TRBV13
ASSLGLASSATDTQY
>TRBV27
ASSQGEYYEQY
>TRBV7-9
ASSLVGSENTEAF
>TRBV30
AWSEPYRDTEAF
>TRBV30
ASEPTGPIYNEQF
>TRBV1
TSSQEEGQGEVMNTEAF
>TRBV5-5
ASSNPGKLGEQY
>TRBV28
ASDRAYGYT
>TRBV28
ASSLTMSYEQY
>TRBV14
ASSQGGRQAGYT
>TRBV27
ASSLIGDRGYEQY
>TRBV11-1
ASSLSGGLTDTQY
>TRBV11-1
ASSLVGMGDEQF
>TRBV29-1
SVALPYEQY
>TRBV27
ASSFTDGGYEQY
>TRBV6-5
ASSPGGGVQETQY
>TRBV5-1
ASSPSTGGYEQY
>TRBV5-4
ASSVRDTDTQY
>TRBV11-2
ASSFGVSYEQY
>TRBV27
ASSSHRAGNTIY
>TRBV2
ASSEVWGDNTEAF
>TRBV7-9
ASSLIPGREETQY
>TRBV5-6
ASSPESAKNIQY
>TRBV27
ASSPQGRGYEQY
>TRBV30
AWSGDGTEAF
>TRBV19
ASSIVPGTVSISNSPLH
>TRBV25-1
ASSPSGLSGNTIY
>TRBV9
ASSVFVQEDPLYGYT